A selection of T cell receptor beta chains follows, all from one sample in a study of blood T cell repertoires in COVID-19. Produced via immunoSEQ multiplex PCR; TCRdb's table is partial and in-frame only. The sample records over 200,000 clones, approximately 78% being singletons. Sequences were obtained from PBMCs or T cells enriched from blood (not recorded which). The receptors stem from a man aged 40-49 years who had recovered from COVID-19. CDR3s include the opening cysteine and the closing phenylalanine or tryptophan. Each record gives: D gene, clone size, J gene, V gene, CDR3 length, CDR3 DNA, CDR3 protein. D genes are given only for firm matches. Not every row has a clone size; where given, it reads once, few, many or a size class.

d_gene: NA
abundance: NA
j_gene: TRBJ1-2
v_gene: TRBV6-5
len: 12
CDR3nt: TGTGCCAGCAGTTACAGGGAGGATGGCTACACCTTC
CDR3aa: CASSYREDGYTF

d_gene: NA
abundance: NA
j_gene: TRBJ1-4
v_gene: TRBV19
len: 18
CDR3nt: TGTGCCAGTAGTATAGATTCTTTCTTGACTGAGCCTAATGAAAAACTGTTTTTT
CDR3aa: CASSIDSFLTEPNEKLFF

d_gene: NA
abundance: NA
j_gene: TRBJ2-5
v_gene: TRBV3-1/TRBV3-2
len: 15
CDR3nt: TGTGCCAGCAGCCAAACCCTAGCAAACCAAGAGACCCAGTACTTC
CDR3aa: CASSQTLANQETQYF

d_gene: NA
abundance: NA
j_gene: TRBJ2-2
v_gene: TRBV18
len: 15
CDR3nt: TGTGCCAGCTCACCCGGGGGACGTATTCGTGAGGAGCTGTTTTTT
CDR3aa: CASSPGGRIREELFF

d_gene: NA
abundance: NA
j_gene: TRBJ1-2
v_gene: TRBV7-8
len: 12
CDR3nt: TGTGCCAGCAGCTTAGGAGGGAATGGCTACACCTTC
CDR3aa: CASSLGGNGYTF

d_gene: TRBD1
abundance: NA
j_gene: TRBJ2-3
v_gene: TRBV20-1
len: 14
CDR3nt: TGCAGTGCTAGTTTCGGACAGGTCACAGATACGCAGTATTTT
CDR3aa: CSASFGQVTDTQYF

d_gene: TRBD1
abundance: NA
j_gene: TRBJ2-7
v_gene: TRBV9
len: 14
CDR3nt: TGTGCCAGCAGCCCGGGGACAGAAGCCTACGAGCAGTACTTC
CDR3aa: CASSPGTEAYEQYF

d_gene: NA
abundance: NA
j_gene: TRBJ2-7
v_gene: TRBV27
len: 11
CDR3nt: TGTGCCAGCAGTTTCGGCTACGAGCAGTACTTC
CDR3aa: CASSFGYEQYF

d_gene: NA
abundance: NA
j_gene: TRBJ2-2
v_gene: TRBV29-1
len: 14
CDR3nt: TGCAGCGCCACCGGACAGGGAGGGACCGGGGAGCTGTTTTTT
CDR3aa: CSATGQGGTGELFF

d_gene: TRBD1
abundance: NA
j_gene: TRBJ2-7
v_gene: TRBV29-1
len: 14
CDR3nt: TGCAGCGCCGGGGGACAGGGAGGAAGCTACGAGCAGTACTTC
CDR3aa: CSAGGQGGSYEQYF

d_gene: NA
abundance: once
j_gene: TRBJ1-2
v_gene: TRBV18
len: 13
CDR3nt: TGTGCCAGCTCACCACTACAGGGAGATGGCTACACCTTC
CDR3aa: CASSPLQGDGYTF

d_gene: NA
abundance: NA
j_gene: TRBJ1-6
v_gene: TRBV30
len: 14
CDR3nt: TGTGCCTGGAGTGTATTCCAGGCTAATTCACCCCTCCACTTT
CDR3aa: CAWSVFQANSPLHF

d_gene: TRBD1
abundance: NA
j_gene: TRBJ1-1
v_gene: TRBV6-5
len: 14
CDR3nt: TGTGCCAGCAGCGGATTCAGGGACAGTTCTGAAGCTTTCTTT
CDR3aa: CASSGFRDSSEAFF

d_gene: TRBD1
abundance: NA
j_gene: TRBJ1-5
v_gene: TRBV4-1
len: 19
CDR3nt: TGCGCCAGCAGCCAAGTGGGACAGGGTATCCCAACTTCGGGGCAGCCCCAGCATTTT
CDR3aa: CASSQVGQGIPTSGQPQHF

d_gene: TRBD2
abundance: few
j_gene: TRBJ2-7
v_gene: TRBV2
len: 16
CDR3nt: TGTGCCAGCAGTGTAGGGCTAGCGGGAGCCCCATACGAGCAGTACTTC
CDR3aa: CASSVGLAGAPYEQYF

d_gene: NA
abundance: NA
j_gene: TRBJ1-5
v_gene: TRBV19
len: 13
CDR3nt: TGTGCCAGTAGCGGAGGTGAAAATCAGCCCCAGCATTTT
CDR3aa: CASSGGENQPQHF

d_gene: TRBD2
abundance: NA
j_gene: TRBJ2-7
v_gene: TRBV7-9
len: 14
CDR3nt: TGTGCCAGCAGCTCCTGGGGGACTAACTACGAGCAGTACTTC
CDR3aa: CASSSWGTNYEQYF

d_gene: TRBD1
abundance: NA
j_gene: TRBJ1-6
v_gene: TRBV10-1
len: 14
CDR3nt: TGCGCCAGCTCGAACCGACAGGGCAATTCACCCCTCCACTTT
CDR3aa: CASSNRQGNSPLHF

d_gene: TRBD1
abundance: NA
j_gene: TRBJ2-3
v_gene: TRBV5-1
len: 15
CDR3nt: TGCGCCAGCAGCACGGGACAGGGGCCCACAGATACGCAGTATTTT
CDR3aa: CASSTGQGPTDTQYF

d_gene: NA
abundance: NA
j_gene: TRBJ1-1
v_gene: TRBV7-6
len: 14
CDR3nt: TGTGCCAGCAGCCGGGGGGGCACCTACACTGAAGCTTTCTTT
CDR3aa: CASSRGGTYTEAFF

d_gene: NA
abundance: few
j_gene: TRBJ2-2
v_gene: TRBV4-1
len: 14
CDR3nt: TGCGCCAGCAGCCCGGGGTTAAACACCGGGGAGCTGTTTTTT
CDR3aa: CASSPGLNTGELFF

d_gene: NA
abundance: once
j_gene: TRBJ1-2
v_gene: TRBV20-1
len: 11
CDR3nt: TGCAGTGCTAGGATACCGGATGGCTACACCTTC
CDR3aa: CSARIPDGYTF

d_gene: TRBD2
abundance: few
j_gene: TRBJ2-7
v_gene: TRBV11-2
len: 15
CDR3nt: TGTGCCAGCAGCTCAGCCGCGGGGGGTTACTACGAGCAGTACTTC
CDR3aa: CASSSAAGGYYEQYF

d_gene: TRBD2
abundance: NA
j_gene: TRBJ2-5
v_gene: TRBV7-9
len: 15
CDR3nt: TGTGCCAGCAGCTTTACAGCGGGAGGGAGAGAGACCCAGTACTTC
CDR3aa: CASSFTAGGRETQYF

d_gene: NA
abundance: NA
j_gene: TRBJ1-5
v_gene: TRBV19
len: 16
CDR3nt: TGTGCCAGTAGTGACGACAGGTTTGGGACGGGGCAGCCCCAGCATTTT
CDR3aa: CASSDDRFGTGQPQHF

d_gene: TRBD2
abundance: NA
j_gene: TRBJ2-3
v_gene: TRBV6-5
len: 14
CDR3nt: TGTGCCAGCATACCGGGGGGGTCACAAAATACGCAGTATTTT
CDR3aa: CASIPGGSQNTQYF

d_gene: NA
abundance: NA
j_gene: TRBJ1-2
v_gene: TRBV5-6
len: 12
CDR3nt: TGTGCCAGCAGCTTAGACACCTATGGCTACACCTTC
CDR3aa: CASSLDTYGYTF

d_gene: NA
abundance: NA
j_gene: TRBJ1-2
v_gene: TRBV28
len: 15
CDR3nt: TGTGCCAGCAGTTACCCTACAGGGTTGAACTATGGCTACACCTTC
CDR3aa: CASSYPTGLNYGYTF

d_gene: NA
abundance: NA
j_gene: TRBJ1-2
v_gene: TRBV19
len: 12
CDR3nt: TGTGCCGCAAACAGTGGGAACTATGGCTACACCTTC
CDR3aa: CAANSGNYGYTF

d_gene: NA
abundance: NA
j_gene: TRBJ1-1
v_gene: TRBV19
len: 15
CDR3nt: TGTGCCAGCTCCCGCACAGGGATGCAGAACACTGAAGCTTTCTTT
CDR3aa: CASSRTGMQNTEAFF

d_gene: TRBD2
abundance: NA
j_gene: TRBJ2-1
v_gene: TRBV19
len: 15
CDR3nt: TGTGCCAGTAGGGTAGGGCTAGCGGATTACAATGAGCAGTTCTTC
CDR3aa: CASRVGLADYNEQFF

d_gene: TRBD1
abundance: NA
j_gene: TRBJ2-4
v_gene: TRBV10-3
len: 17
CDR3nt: TGTGCCATCAGTGAGGGGGGACAGCCCCTAGCCAAAAACATTCAGTACTTC
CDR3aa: CAISEGGQPLAKNIQYF

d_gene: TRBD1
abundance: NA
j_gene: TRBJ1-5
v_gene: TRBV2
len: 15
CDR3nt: TGTGCCAGCAGTCGGGACAGGGGTGGCAATCAGCCCCAGCATTTT
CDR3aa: CASSRDRGGNQPQHF

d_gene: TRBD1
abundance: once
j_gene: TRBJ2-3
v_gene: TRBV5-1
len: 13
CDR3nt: TGCGCCAGCAGGCAACAGGGGCCAGATACGCAGTATTTT
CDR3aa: CASRQQGPDTQYF

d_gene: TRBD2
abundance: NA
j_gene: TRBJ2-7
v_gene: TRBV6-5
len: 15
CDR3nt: TGTGCCAGCAGACCGACTAGCGGGAGTTCCTACGAGCAGTACTTC
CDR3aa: CASRPTSGSSYEQYF

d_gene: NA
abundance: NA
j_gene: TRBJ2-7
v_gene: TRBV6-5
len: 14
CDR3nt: TGTGCCAGCACCCGCGACATTTTCAACTACGAGCAGTACTTC
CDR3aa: CASTRDIFNYEQYF

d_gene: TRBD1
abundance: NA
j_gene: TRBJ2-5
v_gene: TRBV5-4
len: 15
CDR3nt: TGTGCCAGCAGCTTTCCGGGACAGGGGCGAGAGACCCAGTACTTC
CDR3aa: CASSFPGQGRETQYF

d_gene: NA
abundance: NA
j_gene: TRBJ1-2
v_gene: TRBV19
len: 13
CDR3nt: TGTGCCAGCCACCGGGGGGGCGCGGATGGCTACACCTTC
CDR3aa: CASHRGGADGYTF

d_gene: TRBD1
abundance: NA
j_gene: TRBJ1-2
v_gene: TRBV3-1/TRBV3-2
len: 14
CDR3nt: TGTGCCAGCAGTACCTTCGGGACAGCTACTGGCTACACCTTC
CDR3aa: CASSTFGTATGYTF

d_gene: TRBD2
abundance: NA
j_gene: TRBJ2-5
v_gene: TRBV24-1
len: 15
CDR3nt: TGTGCCACCAGTGACCCCGGGAGGTACCAAGAGACCCAGTACTTC
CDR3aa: CATSDPGRYQETQYF

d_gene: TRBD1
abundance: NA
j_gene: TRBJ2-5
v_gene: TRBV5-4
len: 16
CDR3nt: TGTGCCAGCAGCTTTTCCGGGACAGGGGGCCATGAGACCCAGTACTTC
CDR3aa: CASSFSGTGGHETQYF

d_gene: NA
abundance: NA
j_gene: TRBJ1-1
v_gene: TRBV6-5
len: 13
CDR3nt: TGTGCCAGCAGTTACTCGGGGGGCACTGAAGCTTTCTTT
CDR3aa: CASSYSGGTEAFF

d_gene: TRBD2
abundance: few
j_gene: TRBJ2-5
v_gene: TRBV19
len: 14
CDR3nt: TGTGCCACCGCCCGGGGAGGGCCCGAAGAGACCCAGTACTTC
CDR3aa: CATARGGPEETQYF